The following is a TCR beta chain sequence with its context. Its target is unknown. While unrecorded immune exposures were likely, the donors were nominally healthy when sampled. The PCR contained 60 Vbeta and 13 Jbeta primers. Sequencing was performed with immunoSEQ multiplex PCR; in TCRdb, only in-frame clones are kept and a portion is missing. The repertoire holds tens of thousands of clones, with roughly 84% as singletons. The data were taken from a study of cytomegalovirus exposure and HLA in healthy donors. On the study more broadly: Assignment to the Caucasian-associated ancestry cluster applied to about 80% of the approximately 420 genotyped donors.

This CDR3 region has 14 residues. V was pared by 1 base and J by 4 bases, with 8 bases between. Germline CDR1 reads SGHVS; CDR2 reads FQNEAQ. Notes on the study in general: A later analysis found most CMV-associated TCR beta chains apparently HLA-restricted.

Material for sequencing was PBMCs. The receptor was derived from a man younger than 35 in good health and CMV-seronegative. V is TRBV7-8 and J is TRBJ2-1; D unclear. The CDR3 region is CASSLVDWYNEQFF. The DNA for the CDR3 is TGTGCCAGCAGCTTAGTAGACTGGTACAATGAGCAGTTCTTC. Full variable domain (remainder filled in from reference TRBV7-8 and TRBJ2-1): GAGVSQSPRYKVAKRGQDVALRCDPISGHVSLFWYQQALGQGPEFLTYFQNEAQLDKSGLPSDRFFAERPEGSVSTLKIQRTQQEDSAVYLCASSLVDWYNEQFFGPGTRLTVL.